The clone carrying this T cell receptor beta chain was seen a handful of times. Isolated RNA was reverse transcribed in full, so expressed TCRB transcripts were sequenced. Data came from immunoSEQ multiplex PCR; TCRdb stores just in-frame clones and leaves some out. The data show about 450,000 clones, over 9.5% seen once. The sample originates from a study of beta chain features in type 1 diabetes. About the study: Age, gender and cell yields were alike across patients and healthy donors.

Germline loops: CDR1 LGHNA, CDR2 YNFKEQ. The CDR3 runs to 16 residues. J lost 9 bases, V lost 1 base, and 8 bases had no gene match. The clonotype comes from a woman aged 18-29 years in good health. Sequenced material: naive CD4+ T cells from blood. This chain joins TRBV4-2 and TRBJ2-1; TRBD2 matches at 11 bases. CDR3: CASSQAGTSGPGEQFF. For the CDR3, the DNA is TGTGCCAGCAGCCAAGCCGGGACTAGCGGACCAGGTGAGCAGTTCTTC.